One sample yielded the 28 T cell receptor beta chains listed below, sequenced in a study of T cells in localized non-small cell lung cancer. The repertoire was sequenced with immunoSEQ multiplex PCR; TCRdb's copy has only in-frame clones and lacks some. The table lists tens of thousands of clones, just over 85% of them singletons. The starting material was peripheral blood, obtained before any cancer treatment. The receptors were sampled from a male donor older than 55 with stage III squamous cell lung carcinoma.

The V and J genes are TRBV25-1 and TRBJ2-5; 10 positions agree with TRBD2. Matching the DNA end better, TRBJ2-7 makes the J call doubtful. Germline V gene lookup returns CDR1 MGHDK and CDR2 SYGVNS. There are 14 residues in the CDR3. CDR3 loop: CASSRAGGGYEQYF. The CDR3 DNA reads TGTGCCAGCAGCAGAGCGGGGGGGGGCTACGAGCAGTACTTC.

This sequence joins TRBV18 and TRBJ1-5; D gene unclear. The CDR3 extends over 14 amino acids. Germline loops: CDR1 KGHSH, CDR2 LQKENI. The V gene lost 2 bases and the J gene lost 0 bases, with 5 bases spanning the gap. The CDR3, as DNA: TGTGCCAGCTCACCATCTAATAGCAATCAGCCCCAGCATTTT. It specifies CASSPSNSNQPQHF.

This clone was seen only once. The chain carries TRBV4-2 and TRBJ2-2, with 8 bases lining up with TRBD2. CDR1 and CDR2 from the germline V gene are LGHNA and YNFKEQ. CDR3 length equals 16 residues. V lost 1 base and J lost 7; bases outside the gene matches: 8. CDR3 sequence reads: CASSQVDGGAVGELFF. CDR3 DNA sequence: TGTGCCAGCAGCCAAGTCGACGGGGGGGCAGTCGGGGAGCTGTTTTTT.

This chain uses TRBV5-5 with TRBJ1-1; 9 positions agree with TRBD1. Germline V gene lookup returns CDR1 SGHKS and CDR2 YYEKEE (reference sequence). This CDR3 has 14 amino acids. V lost 4 bases, J lost 6 bases, and 7 bases stayed unmatched. In DNA, the CDR3 is TGTGCCAGCAGCCCGGGACAGGGACTGGCTGAAGCTTTCTTT. It is translated as CASSPGQGLAEAFF.

This clone has only a few counts. The V and J genes are TRBV2 and TRBJ2-2; 11 bases are a match to TRBD2. CDR1 and CDR2 from the germline V gene are SNHLY and FYNNEI. The trim removed 8 bases at V and 1 base at J, leaving 0 bases unmatched. The CDR3 has 14 amino acids. The CDR3 bases are TGTGCCAGCGGACTAGCGGGGAACACCGGGGAGCTGTTTTTT. It encodes CASGLAGNTGELFF.

The CDR3 region is CASRGTSGATQYF. CDR3 nucleotides: TGTGCCAGCAGGGGGACTAGCGGTGCGACCCAGTACTTC. The V and J genes are TRBV7-9 and TRBJ2-5; 11 positions agree with TRBD2. The V segment lost 6 bases and the J segment 7 bases; nucleotides outside the gene matches: 4. The CDR3 totals 13 residues. Germline CDR1 SEHNR, CDR2 FQNEAQ (reference sequence). Full variable domain (missing parts from reference TRBV7-9 and TRBJ2-5): DTGVSQNPRHKITKRGQNVTFRCDPISEHNRLYWYRQTLGQGPEFLTYFQNEAQLEKSRLLSDRFSAERPKGSFSTLEIQRTEQGDSAMYLCASRGTSGATQYFGPGTRLLVL.

This chain joins TRBV5-4 and TRBJ2-7; weak D call: TRBD2 (6 bases). This CDR3 has 17 residues. Between the trimmed V and J ends, which lost 2 bases and 0 bases, there was a span of 18 bases. The germline V gene encodes CDR1 SGHNT and CDR2 YYREEE (reference sequence). The DNA for the CDR3 is TGTGCCAGCAGCTTTAAACGTAGCGGATCCAACTCCTACGAGCAGTACTTC. Protein: CASSFKRSGSNSYEQYF.

The chain is built from TRBV9 and TRBJ2-5; 7 bases match TRBD2. The ends lost 0 bases at V and 7 bases at J; junction bases unmatched: 9. The CDR3 runs 15 residues. CDR1 SGDLS and CDR2 YYNGEE come from the germline V gene. CDR3 nucleotides: TGTGCCAGCAGCGTAGGGCTGGAGCGGGGTGGGACCCAGTACTTC. Amino acids: CASSVGLERGGTQYF.

The chain uses TRBV6-5 and TRBJ2-1; tentatively, D is TRBD1 (6 bases). Trimming took 5 bases from V and 1 from J, leaving 12 bases between them. The CDR3 is 15 residues long. Germline V lookup: CDR1 MNHEY, CDR2 SVGAGI. The CDR3 bases are TGTGCCAGCAGTCCTCAGGGGCGGTCCTACAATGAGCAGTTCTTC. Protein product: CASSPQGRSYNEQFF.

The chain links TRBV5-1 to TRBJ2-1; unclear D gene. Per the germline V gene, CDR1 is SGHRS and CDR2 is YFSETQ. Between the trimmed V and J ends, which lost 1 base and 1 base, there was a span of 12 bases. The CDR3 has 16 residues. CDR3 coding DNA: TGCGCCAGCAGCTTGTACGCAGACCGATCCTACAATGAGCAGTTCTTC. Its translation: CASSLYADRSYNEQFF.

The rearrangement joins TRBV30 to TRBJ2-7; 9 bases align to TRBD2. V lost 1 base, J lost 0 bases, and 4 bases stayed unmatched. Looked up from germline, CDR1 is GTSNPN and CDR2 is SVGIG (reference sequence). The CDR3 spans 15 residues. The CDR3 region has the DNA TGTGCCTGGAGTGGGTTAGCGGGGGCCTCCTACGAGCAGTACTTC. Translated: CAWSGLAGASYEQYF. The full variable domain, in which reference TRBV30 and TRBJ2-7 provide the parts outside the CDR3, is SQTIHQWPATLVQPVGSPLSLECTVEGTSNPNLYWYRQAAGRGLQLLFYSVGIGQISSEVPQNLSASRPQDRQFILSSKKLLLSDSGFYLCAWSGLAGASYEQYFGPGTRLTVT.

This clone was detected only once. CDR3 in amino acids: CASSGTGLATNEKLFF. As DNA, the CDR3 is TGTGCCAGCTCTGGGACCGGACTTGCAACTAATGAAAAACTGTTTTTT. The V and J genes are TRBV28 and TRBJ1-4, with a possible D match to TRBD1 (5 bases). CDR1 and CDR2 (germline): MDHEN, SYDVKM. This CDR3 contains 16 residues. V gave up 8 bases and J gave up 0 bases, with 16 bases separating them.

The rearrangement joins TRBV11-2 to TRBJ2-3; 10 bases agree with TRBD2. CDR1 and CDR2 (germline): SGHAT, FQNNGV. This CDR3 has 18 amino acids. The V segment lost 4 bases and the J segment 0 bases; nucleotides outside the gene matches: 10. CDR3 in DNA: TGTGCCAGCAGCTCACTAGCGGGGTCGACTTCTAGCACAGATACGCAGTATTTT. Residues: CASSSLAGSTSSTDTQYF.

V and J are TRBV19 and TRBJ1-1, with 8 positions matching TRBD1. The CDR3 loop spans 16 amino acids. From germline, CDR1 is LNHDA and CDR2 SQIVND (reference sequence). V was clipped by 2 bases and J by 4 bases; unmatched bases: 9. As DNA, the CDR3 is TGTGCCAGTAGTATATCCAGGGGGCGCTTTGGCACTGAAGCTTTCTTT. This codes for CASSISRGRFGTEAFF.

This chain joins TRBV4-1 and TRBJ2-3; 7 nucleotides line up with TRBD2. V was clipped by 0 bases and J by 2 bases; unmatched bases: 8. The CDR3 has 17 amino acids. Germline values: CDR1 MGHRA, CDR2 YSYEKL. The DNA of the CDR3 is TGCGCCAGCAGCCAAGAGGGAGGGCTAGTCCACACAGATACGCAGTATTTT. Its translation: CASSQEGGLVHTDTQYF.

CDR3 in amino acids: CASRVPGQLLYGYTF. CDR3 bases: TGTGCCAGCAGGGTACCGGGACAGCTTCTCTATGGCTACACCTTC. The genes are TRBV28 and TRBJ1-2, with 7 bases aligning to TRBD1. Unmatched junction bases numbered 11, after V lost 6 bases and J lost 4 bases. CDR1 is MDHEN, CDR2 SYDVKM, per germline. CDR3 length equals 15 residues.

The chain recombines TRBV7-9 with TRBJ2-3, with D possibly being TRBD1 or TRBD2 (5 bases each). Per the germline V gene, CDR1 is SEHNR and CDR2 is FQNEAQ (reference sequence). V was pared by 2 bases and J by 1 base, with 10 bases between. The CDR3 runs to 15 residues. In nucleotides, the CDR3 is TGTGCCAGCAGCTTAATGGGGGATGGCACAGATACGCAGTATTTT. Its translation is CASSLMGDGTDTQYF. The full variable domain, in which reference TRBV7-9 and TRBJ2-3 provide the parts outside the CDR3, is DTGVSQNPRHKITKRGQNVTFRCDPISEHNRLYWYRQTLGQGPEFLTYFQNEAQLEKSRLLSDRFSAERPKGSFSTLEIQRTEQGDSAMYLCASSLMGDGTDTQYFGPGTRLTVL.

This sequence joins TRBV5-1 and TRBJ2-7; D gene uncertain. The CDR3 has 13 amino acids. Germline assignment: CDR1 SGHRS and CDR2 YFSETQ. V lost 2 bases, J lost 0 bases, and 6 bases lay in between. Here the CDR3 DNA reads TGCGCCAGCAGCTTAAGGAGCTCCTACGAGCAGTACTTC. Translation gives CASSLRSSYEQYF. The whole variable domain, remainder taken from reference TRBV5-1 and TRBJ2-7, is KAGVTQTPRYLIKTRGQQVTLSCSPISGHRSVSWYQQTPGQGLQFLFEYFSETQRNKGNFPGRFSGRQFSNSRSEMNVSTLELGDSALYLCASSLRSSYEQYFGPGTRLTVT.

V is TRBV5-4 and J is TRBJ1-1; TRBD1 aligns across 8 bases. Germline CDR1 reads SGHNT; CDR2 reads YYREEE (reference sequence). Trimming at V came to 6 bases and at J to 1 base, leaving 2 bases not matched to a gene. This CDR3 has 13 residues. Written as DNA, the CDR3 is TGTGCCAGCACTGGACAGGGGAACACTGAAGCTTTCTTT. This codes for CASTGQGNTEAFF. The entire variable domain, with the rest obtained from reference TRBV5-4 and TRBJ1-1, is as follows: ETGVTQSPTHLIKTRGQQVTLRCSSQSGHNTVSWYQQALGQGPQFIFQYYREEENGRGNFPPRFSGLQFPNYSSELNVNALELDDSALYLCASTGQGNTEAFFGQGTRLTVV.

Worth noting for this clone: This sample also contains other DNA sequences that code for the same CDR3. The chain couples TRBV9 to TRBJ2-2, with a possible D match to TRBD2 (6 bases). The CDR3 runs to 14 residues. The germline V and J ends were trimmed by 0 bases and 6 bases, with 9 bases remaining between them. Germline loops: CDR1 SGDLS, CDR2 YYNGEE. CDR3 loop: CASSVAASAGELFF. In DNA, the CDR3 is TGTGCCAGCAGCGTAGCTGCTAGCGCCGGGGAGCTGTTTTTT.

This clone was recorded once. This rearrangement joins TRBV11-2 to TRBJ2-7, with D perhaps being TRBD1 or TRBD2 (5 bases each). This CDR3 spans 13 amino acids. Germline assignment: CDR1 SGHAT and CDR2 FQNNGV. Trimming took off 5 bases at V and 5 bases at J, with 13 bases between the two ends. CDR3 sequence reads: CASSRPLGDEQYF. As DNA, the CDR3 is TGTGCCAGCAGCCGCCCACTGGGGGACGAGCAGTACTTC. Drawing the rest from reference TRBV11-2 and TRBJ2-7, the complete variable domain is EAGVAQSPRYKIIEKRQSVAFWCNPISGHATLYWYQQILGQGPKLLIQFQNNGVVDDSQLPKDRFSAERLKGVDSTLKIQPAKLEDSAVYLCASSRPLGDEQYFGPGTRLTVT.

The chain uses TRBV6-6 and TRBJ2-7; no clear D. Germline CDR1 is MNHNY and CDR2 is SVGAGI (reference sequence). With 3 bases removed from V and 1 base from J, the gap between germline ends came to 7 bases. The CDR3 runs 13 residues. The CDR3 bases are TGTGCCAGCAGTTATCCCGGGTCCTACGAGCAGTACTTC. This sequence encodes CASSYPGSYEQYF.

This clone appeared a single time. The rearrangement uses TRBV14 and TRBJ2-2, with 10 bases lining up with TRBD1. The J segment lost 7 bases and the V segment lost 5 bases, leaving 7 bases of the junction unmatched. Germline V lookup: CDR1 SGHDN, CDR2 FVKESK. There are 15 residues in the CDR3. The chain's CDR3 is CASSLAGQGSGELFF. The CDR3 DNA reads TGTGCCAGCAGCTTAGCGGGACAGGGGAGCGGGGAGCTGTTTTTT.

This rearrangement joins TRBV6-5 to TRBJ1-6; 11 bases map to TRBD1. Germline CDR1 reads MNHEY; CDR2 reads SVGAGI. V was pared by 9 bases and J by 4 bases, with 5 bases of the junction left unmatched. The CDR3 runs 15 residues. The CDR3 reads CASTGQGVYNSPLHF. For the CDR3, the DNA is TGTGCCAGTACGGGACAGGGGGTTTATAATTCACCCCTCCACTTT.

This clone was seen a single time. The V call is TRBV6-5, the J call TRBJ2-3, with D perhaps matching TRBD2 (6 bases). CDR3 length: 14 amino acids. Deletions cut 5 bases from V and 5 bases from J, with 14 bases between. Germline V CDR1 and CDR2: MNHEY, SVGAGI. The CDR3 region has the DNA TGTGCCAGCAGTAGGGGACGGGAGCTAGATACGCAGTATTTT. Translated: CASSRGRELDTQYF.

The CDR3 DNA reads TGCGCCAGCAGGCACCCCCTGGGACGATCAGAAAAACTGTTTTTT. Amino acids: CASRHPLGRSEKLFF. V usage is TRBV4-1 and J usage is TRBJ1-4; TRBD1 might be the D (5 bases). The V end lost 6 bases, the J end lost 8 bases, and 19 bases lay between the germline ends. This CDR3 has 15 residues. Germline V gives CDR1 MGHRA, CDR2 YSYEKL.

The chain couples TRBV7-8 to TRBJ1-5, with D uncertain. CDR1 and CDR2 (germline): SGHVS, FQNEAQ. The germline V and J ends were trimmed by 2 bases and 2 bases, with 7 bases remaining between them. CDR3 length equals 14 residues. The CDR3 protein is CASSLSDGNQPQHF. CDR3 DNA: TGTGCCAGCAGCTTATCAGACGGCAATCAGCCCCAGCATTTT.

The chain uses TRBV5-4 and TRBJ2-7; the D gene is possibly TRBD2 (5 bases). Trimming cost V 2 bases and J 1 base, with 10 bases left between them. The germline CDR1 and CDR2 sequences are SGHNT and YYREEE (reference sequence). The CDR3 runs 14 residues. The CDR3 region is CASSLDGKSYEQYF. CDR3 bases: TGTGCCAGCAGCTTAGACGGGAAGTCCTACGAGCAGTACTTC.